This T cell receptor beta chain was retrieved from a study of cytomegalovirus exposure and HLA in healthy donors. Study-wide findings and caveats: The study assumed roughly uniform donor sequencing depth for presence/absence analyses. In a later analysis, at a false discovery rate of 0.05, some 15,000 TCR beta sequences were associated with HLA alleles. Researchers reported in a later analysis that a missense DCLRE1C variant was tied to TCR beta V- and J-gene trimming.

Germline CDR1 is MDHEN and CDR2 is SYDVKM. V shed 4 bases and J shed 2 bases, with 5 bases lying between them. This CDR3 has 12 amino acids. These donors counted as nominally healthy when sampled, but unrecorded immune exposures were likely. PCR involved 60 Vbeta and 13 Jbeta primers. Here immunoSEQ multiplex PCR was the method, and the copy in TCRdb shows in-frame clones only, minus some. The sample records approximately 180,000 clones, roughly 79% being singletons. Notes on this clone: Antigen unknown.

This rearrangement joins TRBV28 to TRBJ1-2; D is undetermined. The sample taken for sequencing was PBMCs. This TCR came from a male donor in good health and CMV-seronegative. The CDR3 spells CASSSLNYGYTF. The CDR3 region has the DNA TGTGCCAGCAGTTCCCTGAACTATGGCTACACCTTC.